This T cell receptor (beta chain) was observed in a study of blood T cell repertoires in COVID-19. Study context: PBMCs, B-cell-depleted T cells, or T cells provided the cDNA or gDNA that made up the material.

As processed by the authors: Reference gene primer amplification yielded estimated nucleated cell counts. Profiled with immunoSEQ multiplex PCR; TCRdb holds only in-frame clones, not every one. That table supplies the V and J calls and clone size; D and trimming were determined from the DNA. The table has about 210,000 clones, around 81% seen once. Enrolled through a virtual design, the participants were between roughly 18 and 89 years of age and came from about two dozen US areas. Assignments of participants to cohorts depended upon their own reported clinical history. The germline V gene encodes CDR1 SGDLS and CDR2 YYNGEE. The V and J ends lost 3 bases and 0 bases respectively, with 10 bases between them. The CDR3 runs to 14 residues.

The source of this sequence is a man under 40 with acute COVID-19. The gene calls are TRBV9 and TRBJ2-7; D might be TRBD1 (6 bases). Sequences were obtained from PBMCs or T cells enriched from blood (not recorded which). CDR3 residues: CASSAGTNSYEQYF. The CDR3 nucleotides read TGTGCCAGCAGCGCAGGGACAAACTCCTACGAGCAGTACTTC.